Listed here are 2 T cell receptor beta chains from one sample, sequenced in a study of blood T cell repertoires in COVID-19. Clones were read by immunoSEQ multiplex PCR, and TCRdb kept only the in-frame ones, dropping some. The sample has some 200,000 clones, around 90% seen once. Sequencing was performed on peripheral blood. Receptors originate from a man younger than 45 with acute or convalescent COVID-19.

The V and J genes are TRBV5-4 and TRBJ2-1; 16 positions agree with TRBD2. The V gene's germline CDR1 is SGHNT and CDR2 YYREEE (reference sequence). The CDR3 is 16 residues long. With 4 bases clipped from V and 8 bases from J, the junction kept 6 bases outside the gene matches. Written as DNA, the CDR3 is TGTGCCAGCAGCCGCGGGACTAGCGGGAGGGGCGATGAGCAGTTCTTC. Translated: CASSRGTSGRGDEQFF.

The chain employs TRBV3-1 (or the pseudogene TRBV3-2) and TRBJ1-5, with 7 bases lining up with TRBD1. Trimming at V came to 3 bases and at J to 5 bases, leaving 7 bases not matched to a gene. The CDR3 has 15 residues. Germline CDR1 and CDR2: LGHDT and YNNKEL (reference sequence). The CDR3 loop is CASSQDTGVDQPQHF. CDR3 sequence (DNA): TGTGCCAGCAGCCAGGATACAGGGGTGGATCAGCCCCAGCATTTT.